One sample yielded the 19 T cell receptor beta chains listed below, sequenced in a study of blood T cell repertoires in COVID-19. This table comes from immunoSEQ multiplex PCR, and its TCRdb copy is limited to in-frame clones, with some not included. The sample yields more than 60,000 clones, approximately 90% seen once. Material for sequencing was peripheral blood. Receptor source: a woman older than 75 with active or convalescent COVID-19.

The CDR3 protein is CASSLRLAGGVNTGELFF. In DNA form, the CDR3 reads TGTGCCAGCAGCCTCCGACTAGCGGGGGGCGTGAACACCGGGGAGCTGTTTTTT. V and J are TRBV11-2 and TRBJ2-2; 13 bases align to TRBD2. The CDR3 runs 18 residues. Looked up from germline, CDR1 is SGHAT and CDR2 is FQNNGV. Losses at the gene ends were 5 bases for V and 1 base for J; bases not matched to a gene: 7.

This clone was found once. The chain carries TRBV5-1 and TRBJ1-1, with TRBD1 matching 9 bases. Per the germline V gene, CDR1 is SGHRS and CDR2 is YFSETQ. With 0 bases clipped from V and 6 bases from J, the junction kept 6 bases outside the gene matches. This CDR3 spans 15 amino acids. CDR3 in amino acids: CASSLEGQGVSEAFF. The CDR3 nucleotides read TGCGCCAGCAGCTTGGAGGGACAGGGCGTTTCTGAAGCTTTCTTT. Filled out from reference TRBV5-1 and TRBJ1-1, the complete variable domain reads KAGVTQTPRYLIKTRGQQVTLSCSPISGHRSVSWYQQTPGQGLQFLFEYFSETQRNKGNFPGRFSGRQFSNSRSEMNVSTLELGDSALYLCASSLEGQGVSEAFFGQGTRLTVV.

The chain combines TRBV9 with TRBJ1-4, with 7 bases identical to TRBD1. The length of the CDR3 is 14 residues. The V segment lost 4 bases and the J segment 7 bases; nucleotides outside the gene matches: 7. Germline CDR1 reads SGDLS; CDR2 reads YYNGEE. This CDR3 is CASSSGGAGEKLFF. The CDR3 DNA reads TGTGCCAGCAGCTCAGGGGGAGCGGGTGAAAAACTGTTTTTT.

The chain is built from TRBV11-2 and TRBJ1-1; no definite D call. The CDR3 is 14 amino acids. V lost 2 bases and J 1 base, leaving 8 bases between the germline ends. Germline CDR1 is SGHAT and CDR2 is FQNNGV. CDR3 nucleotide sequence: TGTGCCAGCAGCTTAACACCGGGGAACACTGAAGCTTTCTTT. This codes for CASSLTPGNTEAFF.

The chain uses TRBV16 and TRBJ2-1; perhaps TRBD1 as D (6 bases). This CDR3 is built from 13 residues. The germline gives CDR1 KGHSY, CDR2 FQNENV. Trimming removed 0 bases at V and 13 bases at J, with 13 bases between. CDR3 DNA sequence: TGTGCCAGCAGCCAATCCGCCCGACAGGCTCAGTTCTTC. Translating it yields CASSQSARQAQFF.

Here the CDR3 DNA reads TGTGCCATCAGTGAGTCCTGGAGTGACGAGCAGTACTTC. Protein: CAISESWSDEQYF. V usage is TRBV10-3 and J usage is TRBJ2-7; no clear D. The CDR3 runs to 13 residues. The V end was cut by 0 bases, the J end by 5 bases, with 8 bases between. CDR1 is ENHRY, CDR2 SYGVKD, per germline.

The chain combines TRBV5-8 with TRBJ1-1, with D uncertain. V was pared by 6 bases and J by 10 bases, with 7 bases between. From germline, CDR1 is SGHTS and CDR2 YDEGEE. CDR3 size: 9 residues. CDR3 bases: TGTGCCAGCACGGCGGGAGCTTTCTTT. It yields the protein CASTAGAFF.

The CDR3 sequence is CAINPTGDRGEAFF. CDR3 nucleotides: TGTGCCATCAACCCAACAGGGGACCGGGGTGAAGCTTTCTTT. This chain connects TRBV10-3 to TRBJ1-1, with 7 bases aligning to TRBD1. Germline V gene lookup returns CDR1 ENHRY and CDR2 SYGVKD. With V trimmed by 7 bases and J by 7 bases, 12 bases remained unmatched. This CDR3 contains 14 residues.

The chain uses TRBV6-6 and TRBJ1-6, with 9 bases lining up with TRBD1. The CDR3 contains 17 residues. Unmatched junction bases numbered 12, after V lost 5 bases and J lost 7 bases. Germline assignment: CDR1 MNHNY and CDR2 SVGAGI (reference sequence). The CDR3 reads CASSPNPTGGGNSPLHF. CDR3 coding DNA: TGTGCCAGCAGTCCCAACCCCACAGGGGGCGGGAATTCACCCCTCCACTTT.

The V gene is TRBV11-3, the J gene TRBJ2-1, with a possible D match to TRBD2 (6 bases). V lost 2 bases to trimming and J lost 9 bases, with 17 bases between them. Germline loops: CDR1 SGHNT, CDR2 YENEEA. The CDR3 runs to 15 residues. The CDR3 nucleotides read TGTGCCAGCAGCTTAACGGGTTTCGGGGGAGGTGAGCAGTTCTTC. This gives the protein CASSLTGFGGGEQFF. The entire variable domain, with the rest obtained from reference TRBV11-3 and TRBJ2-1, is as follows: EAGVVQSPRYKIIEKKQPVAFWCNPISGHNTLYWYLQNLGQGPELLIRYENEEAVDDSQLPKDRFSAERLKGVDSTLKIQPAELGDSAVYLCASSLTGFGGGEQFFGPGTRLTVL.

The V call is TRBV10-3, the J call TRBJ2-5, with D unresolved. Trimming cost V 0 bases and J 1 base, with 9 bases left between them. This CDR3 comprises 15 residues. Germline lookup yields CDR1 ENHRY and CDR2 SYGVKD. CDR3 in amino acids: CAISESKLLQETQYF. The CDR3 coding sequence is TGTGCCATCAGTGAGTCGAAGCTCCTCCAAGAGACCCAGTACTTC.

J is TRBJ2-6 and V is TRBV19, with unresolved D. Germline V CDR1 and CDR2: LNHDA, SQIVND (reference sequence). CDR3 size: 15 residues. V was clipped by 6 bases and J by 1 base, with 10 bases between them. In nucleotides, the CDR3 is TGTGCCAGTAGCAGTCTCCAGTCTGGGGCCAACGTCCTGACTTTC. Translated: CASSSLQSGANVLTF.

The gene calls are TRBV5-4 and TRBJ2-4; 11 bases align to TRBD1. Looked up from germline, CDR1 is SGHNT and CDR2 is YYREEE (reference sequence). The CDR3 is 14 amino acids. Unmatched junction bases numbered 6, after V lost 7 bases and J lost 6 bases. CDR3 loop: CASGDRGALNIQYF. The CDR3 region has the DNA TGTGCCAGCGGGGACAGGGGGGCCCTAAACATTCAGTACTTC.

The chain couples TRBV6-2 or TRBV6-3 to TRBJ2-2, with TRBD2 matching 10 bases. CDR3 size: 17 residues. CDR1 is MNHEY and CDR2 is SVGEGT in the germline V gene. J was trimmed by 8 bases and V by 0 bases; bases with no gene match: 9. CDR3 amino acids: CASSYSAGASGRGELFF. DNA for the CDR3: TGTGCCAGCAGTTACTCAGCTGGGGCTAGCGGGAGAGGGGAGCTGTTTTTT.

The chain recombines TRBV18 with TRBJ2-5, with TRBD1 matching 10 bases. The CDR3 totals 16 residues. Germline lookup yields CDR1 KGHSH and CDR2 LQKENI. Trimming took 4 bases from V and 5 from J; bases not matched to a gene: 10. CDR3 nucleotides: TGTGCCAGCTCACTCCAGGCGGGACAGGGGTCGGAGACCCAGTACTTC. As protein: CASSLQAGQGSETQYF.

The chain recombines TRBV9 with TRBJ2-1, with 7 bases identical to TRBD1. The CDR3 loop spans 13 amino acids. From germline, CDR1 is SGDLS and CDR2 YYNGEE. The V and J ends lost 3 bases and 9 bases, in that order; junction bases with no gene match: 6. CDR3 amino acids: CASSAGTAGEQFF. The CDR3 DNA follows: TGTGCCAGCAGCGCCGGGACAGCCGGTGAGCAGTTCTTC.

This sequence joins TRBV6-2 or TRBV6-3 and TRBJ1-1; unclear D gene. The CDR3 consists of 14 residues. CDR1 and CDR2 from the germline V gene are MNHEY and SVGEGT. V was pared by 5 bases and J by 4 bases, with 14 bases between. CDR3 coding DNA: TGTGCCAGCAGTCCCGAAGCTGGAGGCACTGAAGCTTTCTTT. It codes for CASSPEAGGTEAFF.

As to this clone: Germline is not matched at one junction end, which may reflect a read error. The gene calls are TRBV7-7 and TRBJ2-2; 7 bases line up with TRBD2. The CDR3 has 12 amino acids. CDR1 is SSHAT, CDR2 FNYEAQ, per germline (reference sequence). CDR3 in amino acids: CASSRTSGELFF. CDR3 nucleotide sequence: TGTGCTAGCAGCCGGACTAGCGGGGAGCTGTTTTTT. Full variable domain (remainder filled in from reference TRBV7-7 and TRBJ2-2): GAGVSQSPRYKVTKRGQDVTLRCDPISSHATLYWYQQALGQGPEFLTYFNYEAQPDKSGLPSDRFSAERPEGSISTLTIQRTEQRDSAMYRCASSRTSGELFFGEGSRLTVL.

The CDR3 protein is CASRTGATNEKLFF. CDR3 in DNA: TGTGCCAGCAGGACAGGGGCAACTAATGAAAAACTGTTTTTT. This chain links TRBV6-5 with TRBJ1-4; TRBD1 agrees at 8 bases. The CDR3 totals 14 residues. The junction had 0 bases not matched to a gene; V was cut back by 6 bases and J by 0 bases. The germline V gene encodes CDR1 MNHEY and CDR2 SVGAGI.